This T cell receptor beta chain was identified during a study of regulatory T cells in long-lasting Graves disease. Arm-PCR of CDR3 regions and iRepertoire HTBI primers were the basis on which TCR beta libraries were built. Using its own MiXCR run on the multiplex PCR reads, TCRdb lists one record per CDR3 protein. The profile shows about 440,000 distinct CDR3 sequences, over 15% of them singletons. This clonotype was seen many times. Sample time point: newly diagnosed GD, antithyroid drugs for less than 3 months. PBMC RNA was the source of the TCR library. Germline V CDR1 and CDR2: SQVTM, ANQGSEA. Between the trimmed V and J ends, which lost 7 bases and 8 bases, there was a span of 14 bases. CDR3 size: 11 residues. Another study also made use of these data, one on T cells in Graves' hyperthyroidism and ophthalmopathy.

The V gene is TRBV29-1, the J gene TRBJ1-2; D is perhaps TRBD1 (5 bases). The source is a woman between 18 and 29 years old with Graves disease. The sample in question was peripheral blood mononuclear cells (PBMCs), obtained at new diagnosis, from a patient treated with antithyroid drugs. The CDR3, as DNA: TGCAGCGCGAAGGGGATAGCGGGCTACACCTTC. It is translated as CSAKGIAGYTF.